This TCR beta chain was recovered during a study of metastatic and nonmetastatic thyroid tumors. Many counts were recorded for this clone. Its antigen is unknown. Original handling: The study built a papillary thyroid cancer distant-metastasis classifier from CDR3 differences across clinicopathological groups. TCRdb ran MiXCR on the PCR reads. TCRdb assigned the V and J calls; the authors' analysis was not used. The sample comprises roughly 89,000 clones, approximately 12% of which are singletons, and about 10% rests with the top ten. Regarding the study as a whole: In blood and tumor, TCR beta diversity was reportedly significantly higher in malignant thyroid tumors than in benign nodules.

Trimming removed 3 bases at V and 3 bases at J, with 16 bases between. Per the germline V gene, CDR1 is DFQATT and CDR2 is SNEGSKA (reference sequence). This CDR3 is 15 amino acids long. Every patient was untreated before thyroid surgery. V and J are TRBV20-1 and TRBJ2-3, with a possible D match to TRBD2 (7 bases). This sequence was found in a female donor with papillary thyroid cancer or a benign thyroid nodule (not recorded which). Some clones in this sample may be carry-over from other donors' samples. Sequenced sample: tumor tissue. CDR3 nucleotide sequence: TGCAGTGCTAGGGGGGGGGGCCTGGGAACAGATACGCAGTATTTT. Translated, it gives CSARGGGLGTDTQYF.